This T cell receptor beta chain is drawn from a study of response to subunit inactivated influenza vaccine (dated by TCRdb to the late 2010s). For the wider study: The study used deep quantitative T cell receptor repertoire profiling to track responses to a trivalent subunit inactivated influenza vaccine.

Receptor amplification or capture employed RT-PCR. Sequenced on an Illumina HiSeq 2500. TCRdb redid the processing of the public reads, applying fastp at Q25 and MiXCR, and retained in-frame beta chains. CDR3 protein sequences are deduplicated, and each keeps its most common genes and DNA. Recorded for this sample are over 400,000 distinct CDR3 sequences; approximately 10% of them occurred a single time. The ten largest clonotypes hold around 12% of the sample. For this chain, trimming is 3 bases at the V end and 9 bases at the J end, and the number of junction bases without a gene match is 2. Measured from the cysteine to the phenylalanine, the CDR3 is 12 residues long. Here the CDR3 DNA is all that survives: 36 bases in frame from base 1. This clonotype was picked up many times. This clone's antigen is unknown. It has no much larger one-base neighbor in the sample; base qualities were not kept. The time point label, read with the paper, signifies: around 42 days after influenza vaccine administration.

Points the paper makes about the study in general: The authors suggested that each seasonal influenza vaccination may recruit only a limited number of new T cells.

The chain uses TRBV12-3 or TRBV12-4 and TRBJ2-1, and TRBD2 aligns with 7 junction nucleotides. This TCR was recovered from a man in his fifties who received an inactivated influenza vaccine. Donor details come from another sample of the same person, matched by shared clones. The sample was PBMCs from blood, taken 45 days after vaccination. The bases are TGTGCCAGCAGTTTTGAGCGGGGTGAGCAGTTCTTC. It specifies CASSFERGEQFF.